This T cell receptor beta chain stems from a study of cytomegalovirus exposure and HLA in healthy donors. With 7 bases clipped from V and 11 bases from J, the junction kept 10 bases outside the gene matches. The CDR3 runs 12 residues. Per germline, CDR1 MNHNS and CDR2 SASEGT. Assay used: immunoSEQ multiplex PCR; TCRdb lists only in-frame clones, some missing. The data hold 150,000 to 200,000 clones, with nearly 90% observed a single time. Sequenced sample: PBMCs. This receptor was taken from a woman aged 18 to 35 in good health and CMV-seropositive. The rearrangement joins TRBV6-1 to TRBJ1-1; TRBD1 matches 7 bases. CDR3 DNA: TGTGCCAGCACCAATACAGGGGCCCAGGCTTTCTTT. This translates into CASTNTGAQAFF.